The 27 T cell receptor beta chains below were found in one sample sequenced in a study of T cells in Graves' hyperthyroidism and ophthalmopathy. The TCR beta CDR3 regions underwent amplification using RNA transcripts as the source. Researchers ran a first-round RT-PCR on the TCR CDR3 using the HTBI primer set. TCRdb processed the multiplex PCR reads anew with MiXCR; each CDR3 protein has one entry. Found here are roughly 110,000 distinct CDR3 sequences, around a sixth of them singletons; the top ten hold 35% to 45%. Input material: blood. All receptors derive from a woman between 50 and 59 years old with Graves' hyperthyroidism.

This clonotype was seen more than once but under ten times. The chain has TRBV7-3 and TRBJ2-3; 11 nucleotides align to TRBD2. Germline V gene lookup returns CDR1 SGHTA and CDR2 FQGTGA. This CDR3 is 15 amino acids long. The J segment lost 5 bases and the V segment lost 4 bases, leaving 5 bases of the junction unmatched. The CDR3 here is CASSYTSGSGDTQYF. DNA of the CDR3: TGTGCCAGCAGCTACACTAGCGGGAGTGGAGATACGCAGTATTTT.

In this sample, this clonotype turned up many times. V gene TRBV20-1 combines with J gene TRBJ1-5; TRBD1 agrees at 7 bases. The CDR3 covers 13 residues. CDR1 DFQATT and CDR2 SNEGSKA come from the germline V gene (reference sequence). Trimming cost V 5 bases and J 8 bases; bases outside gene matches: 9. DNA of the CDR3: TGCAGTGCTGATTCCGACAGGGAAGAGCCCCAGCATTTT. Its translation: CSADSDREEPQHF.

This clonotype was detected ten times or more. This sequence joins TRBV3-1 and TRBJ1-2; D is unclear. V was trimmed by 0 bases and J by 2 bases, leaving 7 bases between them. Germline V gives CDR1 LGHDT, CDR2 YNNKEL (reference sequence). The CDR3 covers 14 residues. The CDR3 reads CASSQDLGNYGYTF. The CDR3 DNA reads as TGTGCCAGCAGCCAAGATCTAGGAAACTATGGCTACACCTTC.

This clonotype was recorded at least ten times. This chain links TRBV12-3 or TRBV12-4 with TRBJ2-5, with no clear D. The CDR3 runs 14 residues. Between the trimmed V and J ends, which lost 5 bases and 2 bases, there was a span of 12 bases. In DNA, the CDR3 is TGTGCCAGCAGTCGAGGCCGGGTTCAAGAGACCCAGTACTTC. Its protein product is CASSRGRVQETQYF.

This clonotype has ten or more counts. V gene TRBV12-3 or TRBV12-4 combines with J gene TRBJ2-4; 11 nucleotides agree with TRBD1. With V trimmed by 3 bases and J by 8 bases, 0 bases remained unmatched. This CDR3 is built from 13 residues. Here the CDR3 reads CASSLGQGDIQYF. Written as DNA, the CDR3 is TGTGCCAGCAGTTTGGGACAGGGGGACATTCAGTACTTC.

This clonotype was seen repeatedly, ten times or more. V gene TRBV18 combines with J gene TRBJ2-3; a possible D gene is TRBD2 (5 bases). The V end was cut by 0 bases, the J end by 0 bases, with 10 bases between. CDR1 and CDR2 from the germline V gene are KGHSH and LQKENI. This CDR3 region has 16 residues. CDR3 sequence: CASSPPGSTSTDTQYF. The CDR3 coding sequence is TGTGCCAGCTCACCACCGGGGAGTACTAGCACAGATACGCAGTATTTT. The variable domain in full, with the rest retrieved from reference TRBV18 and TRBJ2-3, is NAGVMQNPRHLVRRRGQEARLRCSPMKGHSHVYWYRQLPEEGLKFMVYLQKENIIDESGMPKERFSAEFPKEGPSILRIQQVVRGDSAAYFCASSPPGSTSTDTQYFGPGTRLTVL.

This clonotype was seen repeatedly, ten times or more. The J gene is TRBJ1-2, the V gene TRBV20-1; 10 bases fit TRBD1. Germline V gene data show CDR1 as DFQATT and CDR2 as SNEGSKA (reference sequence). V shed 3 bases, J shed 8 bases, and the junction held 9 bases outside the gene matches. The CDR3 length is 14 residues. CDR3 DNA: TGCAGTGCTAGGGCAAAGGGGACAGGGGTGGGCTACACCTTC. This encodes CSARAKGTGVGYTF.

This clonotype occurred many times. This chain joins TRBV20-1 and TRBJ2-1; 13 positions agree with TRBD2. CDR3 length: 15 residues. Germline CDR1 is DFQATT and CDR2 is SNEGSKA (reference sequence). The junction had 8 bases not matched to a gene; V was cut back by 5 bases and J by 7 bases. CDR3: CSAWGLAGLYNEQFF. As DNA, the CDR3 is TGCAGTGCTTGGGGACTAGCGGGACTTTATAATGAGCAGTTCTTC.

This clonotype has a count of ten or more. The CDR3 region is CASSEWEGAGNEQFF. The CDR3 nucleotides read TGTGCCAGCAGTGAATGGGAGGGAGCGGGGAATGAGCAGTTCTTC. The rearrangement uses TRBV25-1 and TRBJ2-1; 7 nucleotides line up with TRBD2. Germline lookup yields CDR1 MGHDK and CDR2 SYGVNS. This CDR3 comprises 15 residues. With V trimmed by 1 base and J by 7 bases, 7 bases remained unmatched.

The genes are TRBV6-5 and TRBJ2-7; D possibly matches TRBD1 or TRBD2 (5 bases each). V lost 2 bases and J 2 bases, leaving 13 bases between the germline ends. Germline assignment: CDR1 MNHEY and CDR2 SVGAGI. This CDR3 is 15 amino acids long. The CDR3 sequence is CASSYRSGTAYEQYF. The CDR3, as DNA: TGTGCCAGCAGTTACAGGTCAGGGACGGCCTACGAGCAGTACTTC.

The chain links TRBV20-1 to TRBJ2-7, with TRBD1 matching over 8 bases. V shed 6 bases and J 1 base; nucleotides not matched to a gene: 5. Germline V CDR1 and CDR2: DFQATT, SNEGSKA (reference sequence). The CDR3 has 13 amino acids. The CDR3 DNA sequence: TGCAGTGCCCCCGGGACAGGATCCTACGAGCAGTACTTC. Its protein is CSAPGTGSYEQYF.

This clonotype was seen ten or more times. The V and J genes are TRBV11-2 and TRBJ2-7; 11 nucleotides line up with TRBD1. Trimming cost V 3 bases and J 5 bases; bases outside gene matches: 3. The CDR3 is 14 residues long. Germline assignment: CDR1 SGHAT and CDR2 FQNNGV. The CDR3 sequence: CASSFRDRGDEQYF. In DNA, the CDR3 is TGTGCCAGCAGCTTCAGGGACAGGGGGGACGAGCAGTACTTC.

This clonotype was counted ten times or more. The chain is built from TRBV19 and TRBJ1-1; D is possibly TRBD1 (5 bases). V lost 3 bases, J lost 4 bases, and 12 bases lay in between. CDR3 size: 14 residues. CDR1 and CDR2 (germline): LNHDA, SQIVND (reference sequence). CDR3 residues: CASSITGGGTEAFF. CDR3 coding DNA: TGTGCCAGTAGTATTACGGGGGGGGGCACTGAAGCTTTCTTT. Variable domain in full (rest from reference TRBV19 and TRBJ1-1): DGGITQSPKYLFRKEGQNVTLSCEQNLNHDAMYWYRQDPGQGLRLIYYSQIVNDFQKGDIAEGYSVSREKKESFPLTVTSAQKNPTAFYLCASSITGGGTEAFFGQGTRLTVV.

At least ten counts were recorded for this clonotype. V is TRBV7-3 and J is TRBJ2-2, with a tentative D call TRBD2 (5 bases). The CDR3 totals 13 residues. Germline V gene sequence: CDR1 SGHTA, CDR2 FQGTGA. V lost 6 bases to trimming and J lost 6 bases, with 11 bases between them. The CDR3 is CASRKTSAGELFF. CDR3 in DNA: TGTGCCAGCAGGAAAACTAGTGCCGGGGAGCTGTTTTTT.

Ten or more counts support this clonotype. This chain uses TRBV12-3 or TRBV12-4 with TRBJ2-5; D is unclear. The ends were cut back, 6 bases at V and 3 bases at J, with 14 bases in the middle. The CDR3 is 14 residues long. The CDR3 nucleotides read TGTGCCAGCAGCCCCTGGCCTGATGAAGAGACCCAGTACTTC. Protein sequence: CASSPWPDEETQYF.

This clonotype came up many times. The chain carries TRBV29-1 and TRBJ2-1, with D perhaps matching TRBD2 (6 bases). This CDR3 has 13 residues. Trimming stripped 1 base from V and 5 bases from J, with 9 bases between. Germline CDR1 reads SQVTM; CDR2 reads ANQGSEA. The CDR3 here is CSVEGTTDNEQFF. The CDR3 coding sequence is TGCAGCGTTGAAGGGACTACGGACAATGAGCAGTTCTTC.

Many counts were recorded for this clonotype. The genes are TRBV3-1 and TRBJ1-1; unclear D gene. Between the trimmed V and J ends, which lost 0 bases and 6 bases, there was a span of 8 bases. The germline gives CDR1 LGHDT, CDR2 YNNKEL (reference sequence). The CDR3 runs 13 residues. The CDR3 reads CASSQDIAAEAFF. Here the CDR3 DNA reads TGTGCCAGCAGCCAAGATATCGCTGCTGAAGCTTTCTTT.

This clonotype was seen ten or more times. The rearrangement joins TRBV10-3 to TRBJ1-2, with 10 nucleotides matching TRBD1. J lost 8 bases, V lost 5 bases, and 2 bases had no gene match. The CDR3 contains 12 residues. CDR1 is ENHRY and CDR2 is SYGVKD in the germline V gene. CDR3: CAISLTGGGYTF. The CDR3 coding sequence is TGTGCCATCAGTCTGACAGGGGGCGGCTACACCTTC.

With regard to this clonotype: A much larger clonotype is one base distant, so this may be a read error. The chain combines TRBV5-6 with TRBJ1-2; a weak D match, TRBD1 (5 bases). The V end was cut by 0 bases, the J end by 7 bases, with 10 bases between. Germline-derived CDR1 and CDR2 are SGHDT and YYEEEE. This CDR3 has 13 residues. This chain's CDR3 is CASSLGSGTGYTF. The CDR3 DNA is TGTGCCAGCAGCTTGGGTTCAGGGACTGGCTACACCTTC.

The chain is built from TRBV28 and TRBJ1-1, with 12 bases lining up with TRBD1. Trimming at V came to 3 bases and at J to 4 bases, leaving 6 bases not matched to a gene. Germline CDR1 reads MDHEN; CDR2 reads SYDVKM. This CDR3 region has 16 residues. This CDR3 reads CASSLGTGGWATEAFF. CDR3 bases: TGTGCCAGCAGTTTGGGGACAGGGGGCTGGGCCACTGAAGCTTTCTTT.

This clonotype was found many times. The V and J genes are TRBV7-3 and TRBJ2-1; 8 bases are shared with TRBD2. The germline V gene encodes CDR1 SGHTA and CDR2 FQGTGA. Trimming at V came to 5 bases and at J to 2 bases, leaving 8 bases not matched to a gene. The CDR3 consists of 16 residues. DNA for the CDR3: TGTGCCAGCAGCGCACTCGGGGGGGTTACCTACAATGAGCAGTTCTTC. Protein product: CASSALGGVTYNEQFF.

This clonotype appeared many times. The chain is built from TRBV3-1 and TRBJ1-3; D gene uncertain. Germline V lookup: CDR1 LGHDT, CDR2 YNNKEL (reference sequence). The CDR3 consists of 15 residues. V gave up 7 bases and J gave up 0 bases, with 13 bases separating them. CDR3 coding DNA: TGTGCCAGCACCACAGACCTGAGCTCTGGAAACACCATATATTTT. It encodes CASTTDLSSGNTIYF.

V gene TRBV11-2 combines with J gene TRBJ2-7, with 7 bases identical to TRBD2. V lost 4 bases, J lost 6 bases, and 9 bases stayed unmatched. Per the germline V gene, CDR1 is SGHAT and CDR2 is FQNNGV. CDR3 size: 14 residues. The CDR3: CASSSRDREAEQYF. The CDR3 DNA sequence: TGTGCCAGCAGCTCCCGGGACCGGGAGGCCGAGCAGTACTTC.

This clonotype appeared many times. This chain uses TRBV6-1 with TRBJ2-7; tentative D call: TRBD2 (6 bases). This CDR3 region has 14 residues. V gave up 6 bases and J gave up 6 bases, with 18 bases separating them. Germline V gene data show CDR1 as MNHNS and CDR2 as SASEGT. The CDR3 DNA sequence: TGTGCCAGCAGCTCCGGGCTAGCGATAGGCGAGCAGTACGTC. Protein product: CASSSGLAIGEQYV.

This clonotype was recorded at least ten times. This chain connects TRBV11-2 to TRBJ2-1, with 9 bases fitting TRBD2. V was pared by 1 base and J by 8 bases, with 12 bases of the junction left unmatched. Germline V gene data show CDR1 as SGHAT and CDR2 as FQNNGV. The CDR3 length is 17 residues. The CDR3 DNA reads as TGTGCCAGCAGCTTAGTACTAGGGCTAGCGGGATCATATGAGCAGTTCTTC. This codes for CASSLVLGLAGSYEQFF.

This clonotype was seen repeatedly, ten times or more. The DNA for the CDR3 is TGTGCCAGCAGTGAATCAGGGACGGAATACGAGACCCAGTACTTC. As protein: CASSESGTEYETQYF. The chain is built from TRBV2 and TRBJ2-5; TRBD1 or TRBD2 may be the D gene (5 bases each). V lost 2 bases, J lost 5 bases, and 15 bases lay in between. Germline V gives CDR1 SNHLY, CDR2 FYNNEI. The length of the CDR3 is 15 residues. Filled out from reference TRBV2 and TRBJ2-5, the complete variable domain reads EPEVTQTPSHQVTQMGQEVILRCVPISNHLYFYWYRQILGQKVEFLVSFYNNEISEKSEIFDDQFSVERPDGSNFTLKIRSTKLEDSAMYFCASSESGTEYETQYFGPGTRLLVL.

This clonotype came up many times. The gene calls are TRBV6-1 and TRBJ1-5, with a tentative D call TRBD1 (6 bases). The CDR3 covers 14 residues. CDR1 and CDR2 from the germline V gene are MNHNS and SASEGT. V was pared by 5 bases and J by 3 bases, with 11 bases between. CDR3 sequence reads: CASSPGQNNQPQHF. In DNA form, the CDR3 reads TGTGCCAGCAGTCCCGGACAGAACAATCAGCCCCAGCATTTT.